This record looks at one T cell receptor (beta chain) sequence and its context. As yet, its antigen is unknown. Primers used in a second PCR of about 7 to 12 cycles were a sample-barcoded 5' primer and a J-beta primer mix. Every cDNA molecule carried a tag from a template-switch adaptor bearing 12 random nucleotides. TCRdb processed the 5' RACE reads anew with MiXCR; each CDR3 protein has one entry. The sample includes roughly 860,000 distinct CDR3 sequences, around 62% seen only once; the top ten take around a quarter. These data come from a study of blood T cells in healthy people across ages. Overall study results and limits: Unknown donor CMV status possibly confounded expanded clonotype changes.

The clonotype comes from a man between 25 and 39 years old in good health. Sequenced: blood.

CDR3 DNA: TGTGCCAGTAGGACGACAGCGAACTACGGGGAGCAGTACTTC. Its protein product is CASRTTANYGEQYF. The V and J genes are TRBV19 and TRBJ2-5; possibly TRBD1 or TRBD2 for D (5 bases each). The CDR3 consists of 14 residues. Germline V gene data show CDR1 as LNHDA and CDR2 as SQIVND (reference sequence). V was trimmed by 6 bases and J by 11 bases, leaving 22 bases between them.